This entry concerns a single T cell receptor (beta chain). Its antigen target is currently unknown. Base qualities were left out, and no much larger clone turns up one base away. Donors were about 36 systemically healthy Caucasian individuals from Russia aged 6 to 90 years. Around 10 milliliters of peripheral blood were drawn from each donor into EDTA-treated Vacutainer tubes. Ficoll-Paque density-gradient centrifugation was used to isolate PBMCs, with at least 7 million per sample. Total RNA was extracted from PBMCs with Trizol reagent, with at least 6 micrograms obtained per sample. For every donor, an aliquot of PBMCs went through flow cytometry to measure the percentages of naive CD45RAhigh/CD27high T cells. The sample belongs to a study of blood T cells in healthy people across ages (dated by TCRdb to between 2014 and 2016). For the wider study: In model experiments, template switching captured roughly one uniquely barcoded TCR beta cDNA molecule for every two T cells. Using deep sequencing normalized with unique cDNA molecular identifiers, the study measured how TCR beta repertoire diversity changes with age. The study analyzed two additional independent replicas of 1 million unique cDNA reads from the same blood draw for two donors, one aged 18 to 30 and one aged 80 or older. The donors were divided into four age groups: young (average approximately 16 years), middle-aged (about 40), aged (about 60) and long-lived (around 80). To avoid experimental bias, donors of different ages were spread randomly across the sequencing lanes. Here is what the overall study found, with its caveats: Estimates of total diversity from one million sequenced T cells were regarded as lower bounds and underestimates. The CMV infection status of donors was not known, potentially confounding age-related changes in expanded clonotypes. Bulk unsorted PBMC profiling prevented conclusive comparison of naive and antigen-experienced compartments. There was a strong correlation between observed TCR beta diversity and the percentage of naive T cells measured by flow cytometry. Compared with the aged group, more naive CD4+ T cells, fewer expanded clones and increased TCR diversity were shown by the long-lived group, suggesting age selection. As age increased, observed TCR beta diversity per million T cells dropped in a roughly linear way, and a significant reduction was already evident by age around 41.

CDR1 and CDR2 were assigned from the germline V gene (reference sequence) as GTSNPN and SVGIG. The CDR3 contains 14 residues, cysteine and phenylalanine counted. The DNA shown is the 42-base CDR3, in frame from base 1. A distance of 11 bases separates the germline ends of V and J, which lose 5 bases and 0 bases respectively. The library was obtained by 5' RACE. A second PCR of about 7 to 12 cycles was run with a J-beta primer mix and a sample-barcoded 5' primer. A unique molecular identifier was introduced onto each TCR beta cDNA molecule by a template-switch 5' adaptor carrying 12 random nucleotides. Each sample yielded at least 2.5 million CDR3-containing paired-end reads. First-strand cDNA synthesis was performed from all RNA using the Mint cDNA synthesis kit, with priming by a TRBC-specific oligonucleotide. All cDNA was treated with uracil-DNA glycosylase and then went through a first 18-cycle PCR with the universal primers M1SS and BC2_uni_R. The authors processed their data as follows. For normalization, 1 million high-quality reads, each with a distinct molecular identifier, were randomly selected from each sample. Reads sharing molecular identifiers were discarded rather than binned into consensus sequences. MiTCR, set to a Q25 quality threshold and the strictest error-elimination algorithm, was used for CDR3 identification, clonotype clustering and error correction. Lower-bound total TCR beta diversity was estimated with a nonparametric unseen species model using Euler transformation. TCRdb redid the processing of the public reads, applying fastp at Q25 and MiXCR, and retained in-frame beta chains. CDR3 protein sequences are deduplicated, and each keeps its most common genes and DNA. The V and J calls were not made by the authors but by TCRdb's processing. This sample is represented by fewer than 2,000,000 distinct CDR3 sequences; roughly two fifths of them were singletons. Of the sample, 23% falls within the top ten clones.

This clonotype originated in a human donor in good health. This chain is built from TRBV30 and TRBJ2-1; the D gene is perhaps TRBD2, from 5 matching bases. The sequenced sample consisted of blood. The DNA reads TGTGCCTGGGCGTTGGGGAGCTCCTACAATGAGCAGTTCTTC. This is translated as CAWALGSSYNEQFF.